The T cell receptor (beta chain) under discussion was sequenced for a study of blood T cell repertoires in COVID-19. This CDR3 comprises 14 residues. As processed by the authors: It was from reference gene primer amplification that nucleated cell counts were estimated. TCRdb's copy holds only in-frame clones and misses some; the assay was immunoSEQ multiplex PCR. V and J calls and clone size are those listed in that table; D and trimming were worked out from the DNA. This table has about 190,000 clones, about 88% appearing once. Specimen: peripheral blood. The chain is built from TRBV21-1 and TRBJ2-1; no DNA check was done on the table's D call, TRBD2. TRBV21-1 is termed a pseudogene. This TCR came from a man younger than 45 with acute or convalescent COVID-19. CDR3 nucleotides: TGTGCCAGCAGCAAAGGATGCCGGGAGGCTGAGCAGTTCTTC. Protein product: CASSKGCREAEQFF.